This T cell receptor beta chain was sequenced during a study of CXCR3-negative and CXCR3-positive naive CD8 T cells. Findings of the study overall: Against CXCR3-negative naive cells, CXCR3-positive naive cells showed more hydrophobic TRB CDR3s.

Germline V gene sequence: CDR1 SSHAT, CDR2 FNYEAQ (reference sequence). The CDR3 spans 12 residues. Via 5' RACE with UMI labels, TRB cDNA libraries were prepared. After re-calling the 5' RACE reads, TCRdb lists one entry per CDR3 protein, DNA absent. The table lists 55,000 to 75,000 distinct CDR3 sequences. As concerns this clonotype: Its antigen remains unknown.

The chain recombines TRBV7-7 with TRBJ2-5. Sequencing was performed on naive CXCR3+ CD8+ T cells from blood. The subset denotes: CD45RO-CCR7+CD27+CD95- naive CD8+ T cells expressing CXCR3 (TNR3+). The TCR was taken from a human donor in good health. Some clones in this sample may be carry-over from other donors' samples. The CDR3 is CASSSVEETQYF.